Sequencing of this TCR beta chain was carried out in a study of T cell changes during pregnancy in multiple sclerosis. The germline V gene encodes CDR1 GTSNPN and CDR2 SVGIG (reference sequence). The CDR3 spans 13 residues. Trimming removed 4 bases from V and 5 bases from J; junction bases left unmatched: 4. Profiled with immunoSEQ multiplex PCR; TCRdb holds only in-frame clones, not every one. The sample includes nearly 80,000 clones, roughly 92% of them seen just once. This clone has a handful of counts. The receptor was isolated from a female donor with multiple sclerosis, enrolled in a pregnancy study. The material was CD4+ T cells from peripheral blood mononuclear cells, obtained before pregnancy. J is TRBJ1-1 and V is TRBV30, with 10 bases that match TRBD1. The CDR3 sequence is CAWTDRGGTEAFF. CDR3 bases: TGTGCCTGGACGGACAGGGGGGGGACTGAAGCTTTCTTT.